This T cell receptor (beta chain) derives from a study of blood T cell repertoires in COVID-19. Study context: The United States, Italy and Spain supplied acute and convalescent COVID-19 samples. Sources were T cells, B-cell-depleted T cells, or PBMCs; the material itself was cDNA or gDNA.

The germline CDR1 and CDR2 sequences are PRHDT and FYEKMQ (reference sequence). The V end was cut by 5 bases, the J end by 7 bases, with 21 bases between. This CDR3 is 17 amino acids long. Original processing notes: Amplification of reference gene primers provided the estimated nucleated cell counts. Sequenced by immunoSEQ multiplex PCR; TCRdb stores in-frame clones only, minus some. The D gene and trimming were derived from the DNA, and the V and J assignments and clone size from that table. The sample includes about 49,000 clones, about four fifths of them seen just once. Sequenced material: peripheral blood. The clonotype was recovered from a man aged 45-60 years with acute or convalescent COVID-19. This chain joins TRBV13 and TRBJ1-6; weak D call: TRBD1 (5 bases). The CDR3 protein is CASSAIGTHKGNSPLHF. In DNA, the CDR3 is TGTGCCAGCAGCGCAATCGGGACTCACAAAGGGAATTCACCCCTCCACTTT.